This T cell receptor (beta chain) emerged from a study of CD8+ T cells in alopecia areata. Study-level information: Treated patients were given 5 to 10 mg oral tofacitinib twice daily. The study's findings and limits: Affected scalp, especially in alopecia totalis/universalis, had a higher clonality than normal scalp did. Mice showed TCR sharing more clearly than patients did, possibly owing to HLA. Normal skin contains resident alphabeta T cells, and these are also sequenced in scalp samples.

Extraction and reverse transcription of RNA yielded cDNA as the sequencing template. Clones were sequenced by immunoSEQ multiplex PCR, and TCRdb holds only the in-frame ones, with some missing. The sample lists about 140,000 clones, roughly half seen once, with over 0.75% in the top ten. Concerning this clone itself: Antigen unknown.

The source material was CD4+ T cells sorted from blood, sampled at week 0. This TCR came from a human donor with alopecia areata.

The CDR3 DNA reads as TGCAGCGCCGGGACTAGCGGCACCGGGGAGCTGTTTTTT. Protein product: CSAGTSGTGELFF. This chain connects TRBV29-1 to TRBJ2-2; 11 bases line up with TRBD2. This CDR3 region has 13 residues. Germline CDR1 and CDR2: SQVTM and ANQGSEA. Losses at the gene ends were 7 bases for V and 4 bases for J; bases not matched to a gene: 2.